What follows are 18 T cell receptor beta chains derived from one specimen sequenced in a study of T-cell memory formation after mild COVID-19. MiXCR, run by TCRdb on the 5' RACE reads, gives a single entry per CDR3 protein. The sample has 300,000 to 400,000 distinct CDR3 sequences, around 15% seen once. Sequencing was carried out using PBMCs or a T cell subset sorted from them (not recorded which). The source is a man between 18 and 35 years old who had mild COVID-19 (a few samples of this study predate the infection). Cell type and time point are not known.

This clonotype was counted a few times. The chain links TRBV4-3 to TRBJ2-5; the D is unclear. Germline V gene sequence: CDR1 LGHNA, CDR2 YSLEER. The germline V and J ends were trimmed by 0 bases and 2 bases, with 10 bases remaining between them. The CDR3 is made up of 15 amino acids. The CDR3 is CASSQEPSRQETQYF. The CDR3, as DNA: TGCGCCAGCAGCCAAGAACCTAGTAGGCAAGAGACCCAGTACTTC.

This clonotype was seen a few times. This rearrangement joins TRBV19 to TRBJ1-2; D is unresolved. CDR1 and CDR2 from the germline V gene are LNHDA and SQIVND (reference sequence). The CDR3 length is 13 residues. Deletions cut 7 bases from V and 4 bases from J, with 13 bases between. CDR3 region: CASTRASSYGYTF. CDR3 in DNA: TGTGCCAGTACGCGGGCTTCTAGCTATGGCTACACCTTC.

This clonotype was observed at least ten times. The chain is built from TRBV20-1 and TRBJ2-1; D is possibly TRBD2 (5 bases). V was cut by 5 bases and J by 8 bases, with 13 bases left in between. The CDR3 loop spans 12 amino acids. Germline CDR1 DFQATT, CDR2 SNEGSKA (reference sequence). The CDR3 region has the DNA TGCAGTGCTGCCGGAGAGGGTGATGAGCAGTTCTTC. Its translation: CSAAGEGDEQFF.

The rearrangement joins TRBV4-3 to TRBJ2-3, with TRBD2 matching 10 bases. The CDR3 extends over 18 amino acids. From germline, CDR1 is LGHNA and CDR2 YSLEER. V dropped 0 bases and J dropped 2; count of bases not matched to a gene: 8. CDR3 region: CASSQDGASGGFTDTQYF. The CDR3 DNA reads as TGCGCCAGCAGCCAAGATGGGGCTAGCGGGGGATTCACAGATACGCAGTATTTT.

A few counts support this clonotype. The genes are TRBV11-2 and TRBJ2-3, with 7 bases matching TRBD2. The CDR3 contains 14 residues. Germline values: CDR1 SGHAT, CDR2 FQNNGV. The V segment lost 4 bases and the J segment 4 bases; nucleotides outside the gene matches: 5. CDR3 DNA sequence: TGTGCCAGCAGCTCAGGACTAGGGTCAGATACGCAGTATTTT. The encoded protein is CASSSGLGSDTQYF.

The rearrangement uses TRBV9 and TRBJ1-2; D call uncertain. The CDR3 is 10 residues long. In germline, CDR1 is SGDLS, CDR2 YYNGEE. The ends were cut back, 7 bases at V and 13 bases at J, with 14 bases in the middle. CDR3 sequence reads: CASGSKGSTF. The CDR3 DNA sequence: TGTGCCAGCGGTAGCAAGGGCAGCACCTTC.

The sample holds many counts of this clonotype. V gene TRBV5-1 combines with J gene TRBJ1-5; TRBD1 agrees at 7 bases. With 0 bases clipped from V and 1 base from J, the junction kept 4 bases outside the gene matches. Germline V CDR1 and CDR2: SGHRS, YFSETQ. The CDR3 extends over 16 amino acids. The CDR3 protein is CASSLVVTGSNQPQHF. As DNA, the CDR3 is TGCGCCAGCAGCTTGGTGGTGACAGGGAGCAATCAGCCCCAGCATTTT.

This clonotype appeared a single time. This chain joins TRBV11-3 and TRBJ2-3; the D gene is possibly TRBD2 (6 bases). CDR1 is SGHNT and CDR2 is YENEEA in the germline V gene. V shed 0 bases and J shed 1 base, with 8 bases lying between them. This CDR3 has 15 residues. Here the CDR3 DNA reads TGTGCCAGCAGCTTAGAGGGCGGGGGCACAGATACGCAGTATTTT. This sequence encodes CASSLEGGGTDTQYF. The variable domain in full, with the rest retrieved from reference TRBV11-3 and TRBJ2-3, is EAGVVQSPRYKIIEKKQPVAFWCNPISGHNTLYWYLQNLGQGPELLIRYENEEAVDDSQLPKDRFSAERLKGVDSTLKIQPAELGDSAVYLCASSLEGGGTDTQYFGPGTRLTVL.

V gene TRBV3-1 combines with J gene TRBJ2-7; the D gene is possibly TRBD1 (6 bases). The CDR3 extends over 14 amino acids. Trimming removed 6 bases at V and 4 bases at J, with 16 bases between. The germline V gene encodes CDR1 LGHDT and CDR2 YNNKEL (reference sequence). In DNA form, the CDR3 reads TGTGCCAGCAGACCTAGGGACACCGAATACGAGCAGTACTTC. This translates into CASRPRDTEYEQYF.

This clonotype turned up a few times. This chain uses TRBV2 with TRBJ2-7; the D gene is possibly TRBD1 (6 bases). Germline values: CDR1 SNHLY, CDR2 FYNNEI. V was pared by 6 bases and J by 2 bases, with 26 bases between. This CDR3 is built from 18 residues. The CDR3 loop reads CASRDPLRQARVTYEQYV. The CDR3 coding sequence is TGTGCCAGCAGAGATCCACTTCGACAGGCGAGGGTTACCTACGAGCAGTACGTC.

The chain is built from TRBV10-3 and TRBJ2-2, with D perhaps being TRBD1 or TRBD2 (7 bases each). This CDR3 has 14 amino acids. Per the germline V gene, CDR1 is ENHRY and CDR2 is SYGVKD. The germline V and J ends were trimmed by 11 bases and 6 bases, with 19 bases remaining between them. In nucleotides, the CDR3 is TGTGCCGCTACCGGGGAGGGGACAGCCGGGGAGCTGTTTTTT. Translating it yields CAATGEGTAGELFF.

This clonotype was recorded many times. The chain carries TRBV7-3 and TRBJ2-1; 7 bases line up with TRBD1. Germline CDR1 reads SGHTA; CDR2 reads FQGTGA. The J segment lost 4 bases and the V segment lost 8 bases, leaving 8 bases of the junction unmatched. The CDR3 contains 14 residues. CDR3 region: CASCRDSPYNEQFF. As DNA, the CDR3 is TGTGCCAGCTGCCGGGACAGCCCATACAATGAGCAGTTCTTC. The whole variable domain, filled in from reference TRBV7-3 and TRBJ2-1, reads GAGVSQTPSNKVTEKGKYVELRCDPISGHTALYWYRQSLGQGPEFLIYFQGTGAADDSGLPNDRFFAVRPEGSVSTLKIQRTERGDSAVYLCASCRDSPYNEQFFGPGTRLTVL.

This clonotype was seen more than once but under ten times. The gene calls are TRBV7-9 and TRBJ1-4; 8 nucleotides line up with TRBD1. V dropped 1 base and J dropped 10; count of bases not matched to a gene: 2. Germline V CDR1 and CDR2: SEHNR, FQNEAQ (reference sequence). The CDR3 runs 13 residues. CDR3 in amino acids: CASSLEGTGKLFF. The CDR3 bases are TGTGCCAGCAGCTTAGAAGGGACAGGAAAACTGTTTTTT.

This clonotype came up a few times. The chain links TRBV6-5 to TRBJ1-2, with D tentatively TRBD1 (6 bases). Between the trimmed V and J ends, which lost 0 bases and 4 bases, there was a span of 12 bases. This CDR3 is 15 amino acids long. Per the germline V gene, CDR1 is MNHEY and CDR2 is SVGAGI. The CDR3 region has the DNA TGTGCCAGCAGTTACTCGCAGGGGTCTCCCTATGGCTACACCTTC. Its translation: CASSYSQGSPYGYTF.

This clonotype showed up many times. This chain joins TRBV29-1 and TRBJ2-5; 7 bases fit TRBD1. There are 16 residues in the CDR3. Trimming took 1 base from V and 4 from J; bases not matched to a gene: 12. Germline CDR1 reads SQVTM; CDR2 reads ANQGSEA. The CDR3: CSVEGIGTVSGETQYF. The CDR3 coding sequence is TGCAGCGTTGAAGGTATCGGGACAGTCAGCGGAGAGACCCAGTACTTC.

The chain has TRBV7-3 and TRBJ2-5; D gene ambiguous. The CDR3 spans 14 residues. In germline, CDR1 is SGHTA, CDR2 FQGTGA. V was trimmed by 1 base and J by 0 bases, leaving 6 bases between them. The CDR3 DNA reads TGTGCCAGCAGCTTAAATGGGGACCAAGAGACCCAGTACTTC. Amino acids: CASSLNGDQETQYF.

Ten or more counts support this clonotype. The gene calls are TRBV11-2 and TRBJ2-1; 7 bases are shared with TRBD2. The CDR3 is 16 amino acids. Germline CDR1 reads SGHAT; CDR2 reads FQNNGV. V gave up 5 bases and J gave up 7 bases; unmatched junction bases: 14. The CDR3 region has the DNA TGTGCCAGCAGCCGTCCCTCTAGCGGATTAAGTAATGAGCAGTTCTTC. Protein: CASSRPSSGLSNEQFF.

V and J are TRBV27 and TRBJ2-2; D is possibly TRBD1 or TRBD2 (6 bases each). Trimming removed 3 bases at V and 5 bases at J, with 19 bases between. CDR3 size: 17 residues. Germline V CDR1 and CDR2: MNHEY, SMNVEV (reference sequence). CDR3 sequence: CASSFLGGSTQTGELFF. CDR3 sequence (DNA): TGTGCCAGCAGTTTCCTCGGGGGCTCAACCCAAACCGGGGAGCTGTTTTTT.